A single sample gave rise to the 17 T cell receptor beta chains below, sequenced in a study of CD8 T cells in ankylosing spondylitis. MiXCR, applied by TCRdb to the 5' RACE reads, yields one record per CDR3 protein. The sample records more than 150,000 distinct CDR3 sequences, 15% to 20% being singletons. Material: blood, either unsorted or a sorted T cell fraction (not recorded which). These TCRs come from a male donor aged 5 to 29 with ankylosing spondylitis or in good health (not recorded which).

This clonotype was detected ten times or more. The chain recombines TRBV20-1 with TRBJ2-7; D is possibly TRBD1 (5 bases). This CDR3 contains 17 residues. Deletions cut 0 bases from V and 2 bases from J, with 20 bases between. Looked up from germline, CDR1 is DFQATT and CDR2 is SNEGSKA (reference sequence). DNA for the CDR3: TGCAGTGCTAGAGATTCTGTCGCCAGGGTTCTCACCTACGAGCAGTACTTC. Protein sequence: CSARDSVARVLTYEQYF.

This clonotype was detected many times. V gene TRBV6-6 combines with J gene TRBJ2-7; 12 nucleotides align to TRBD2. Germline V gives CDR1 MNHNY, CDR2 SVGAGI (reference sequence). V dropped 4 bases and J dropped 2; count of bases not matched to a gene: 0. The CDR3 is 14 residues long. The CDR3 nucleotides read TGTGCCAGCAGTTGGACTAGCGGGACCTACGAGCAGTACTTC. As protein: CASSWTSGTYEQYF.

This clonotype appeared many times. The chain employs TRBV10-3 and TRBJ2-2; D might be TRBD2 (6 bases). The CDR3 is made up of 15 amino acids. Looked up from germline, CDR1 is ENHRY and CDR2 is SYGVKD. V was pared by 2 bases and J by 3 bases, with 10 bases between. CDR3 in amino acids: CAISEGGLDTGELFF. CDR3 nucleotide sequence: TGTGCCATCAGTGAGGGGGGACTGGACACCGGGGAGCTGTTTTTT.

The chain links TRBV4-3 to TRBJ2-4; D gene uncertain. Trimming removed 0 bases from V and 7 bases from J, with 7 bases in between. In germline, CDR1 is LGHNA, CDR2 YSLEER. This CDR3 comprises 13 residues. CDR3 in amino acids: CASSQDQANIQYF. The DNA of the CDR3 is TGCGCCAGCAGCCAAGATCAGGCTAACATTCAGTACTTC.

This clonotype was seen ten or more times. This chain links TRBV11-2 with TRBJ2-1; D remains ambiguous. The V and J ends lost 1 base and 0 bases respectively, with 13 bases between them. Per germline, CDR1 SGHAT and CDR2 FQNNGV. This CDR3 is 17 amino acids long. DNA for the CDR3: TGTGCCAGCAGCTTAGGCCTCCTCGAGAGCTCCTACAATGAGCAGTTCTTC. Its translation is CASSLGLLESSYNEQFF. Drawing the rest from reference TRBV11-2 and TRBJ2-1, the complete variable domain is EAGVAQSPRYKIIEKRQSVAFWCNPISGHATLYWYQQILGQGPKLLIQFQNNGVVDDSQLPKDRFSAERLKGVDSTLKIQPAKLEDSAVYLCASSLGLLESSYNEQFFGPGTRLTVL.

The rearrangement uses TRBV20-1 and TRBJ1-5; no clear D. Germline V gene data show CDR1 as DFQATT and CDR2 as SNEGSKA (reference sequence). V shed 4 bases and J shed 5 bases, with 9 bases lying between them. The CDR3 totals 12 residues. The chain's CDR3 is CSATDGDQPQHF. Written as DNA, the CDR3 is TGCAGTGCTACGGACGGGGATCAGCCCCAGCATTTT.

This clonotype was seen repeatedly, ten times or more. V usage is TRBV28 and J usage is TRBJ2-2; possible D gene TRBD1, 6 bases. V lost 1 base to trimming and J lost 5 bases, with 14 bases between them. Germline CDR1 MDHEN, CDR2 SYDVKM. CDR3 length: 16 amino acids. The CDR3 region is CASSLFARGRTGELFF. The CDR3 DNA is TGTGCCAGCAGTTTATTTGCCAGGGGTCGGACCGGGGAGCTGTTTTTT.

This clonotype was observed at least ten times. The V gene is TRBV7-3, the J gene TRBJ2-7; 7 bases are a match to TRBD2. Germline V gene lookup returns CDR1 SGHTA and CDR2 FQGTGA. J lost 6 bases, V lost 2 bases, and 7 bases had no gene match. The CDR3 spans 14 residues. The CDR3 here is CASSLGREAGEQYF. Written as DNA, the CDR3 is TGTGCCAGCAGCTTAGGCCGGGAGGCAGGCGAGCAGTACTTC.

This chain links TRBV10-1 with TRBJ2-3; tentative D call: TRBD2 (5 bases). V lost 2 bases and J lost 6, with 9 bases in between. The CDR3 sequence is 13 residues long. The V gene's germline CDR1 is WNHNN and CDR2 SYGVQD (reference sequence). The CDR3 protein is CASSEVLADTQYF. The CDR3 coding sequence is TGCGCCAGCAGTGAGGTCCTAGCTGATACGCAGTATTTT.

The CDR3 nucleotides read TGTGCCAGCAGCCGCACCGGACAGGGAATCCCTTATGGCTACACCTTC. Protein product: CASSRTGQGIPYGYTF. The chain is built from TRBV27 and TRBJ1-2, with TRBD1 matching over 8 bases. In germline, CDR1 is MNHEY, CDR2 SMNVEV (reference sequence). There are 16 residues in the CDR3. The trim removed 6 bases at V and 5 bases at J, leaving 14 bases unmatched.

This rearrangement joins TRBV5-5 to TRBJ2-5, with D uncertain. In germline, CDR1 is SGHKS, CDR2 YYEKEE (reference sequence). V lost 1 base, J lost 4 bases, and 8 bases lay in between. CDR3 length: 13 amino acids. The CDR3 spells CASSLLGPETQYF. The CDR3 DNA is TGTGCCAGCAGCTTGTTAGGCCCAGAGACCCAGTACTTC.

In the case of this clonotype: A clone one base away is much larger, so this may be a read error. The chain joins TRBV4-2 to TRBJ2-2, with D unresolved. V shed 5 bases and J shed 2 bases, with 12 bases lying between them. The CDR3 is made up of 15 amino acids. Germline V gene lookup returns CDR1 LGHNA and CDR2 YNFKEQ. This chain's CDR3 is CASSVAPSNTGELFF. The CDR3 bases are TGTGCCAGCAGCGTGGCTCCCTCAAACACCGGGGAGCTGTTTTTT.

The sample holds many counts of this clonotype. The chain links TRBV5-5 to TRBJ1-5; D is unresolved. V shed 5 bases and J shed 0 bases, with 12 bases lying between them. Germline CDR1 reads SGHKS; CDR2 reads YYEKEE (reference sequence). The CDR3 sequence is 15 residues long. CDR3 in DNA: TGTGCCAGCAGGAGGGAGGTTTATAGCAATCAGCCCCAGCATTTT. Translated, it gives CASRREVYSNQPQHF. Combining the CDR3 with reference TRBV5-5 and TRBJ1-5 gives the whole variable domain DAGVTQSPTHLIKTRGQQVTLRCSPISGHKSVSWYQQVLGQGPQFIFQYYEKEERGRGNFPDRFSARQFPNYSSELNVNALLLGDSALYLCASRREVYSNQPQHFGDGTRLSIL.

This clonotype was seen repeatedly, ten times or more. The chain employs TRBV5-6 and TRBJ1-1, with D possibly being TRBD1 (6 bases). The V end lost 3 bases, the J end lost 3 bases, and 12 bases lay between the germline ends. Germline assignment: CDR1 SGHDT and CDR2 YYEEEE. CDR3 length equals 14 residues. The CDR3 sequence: CASSSRTVHTEAFF. The CDR3 region has the DNA TGTGCCAGCAGCTCCCGGACAGTCCACACTGAAGCTTTCTTT.

This clonotype was counted at least ten times. The chain carries TRBV2 and TRBJ2-3, with D perhaps TRBD2 (6 bases). V was pared by 6 bases and J by 2 bases, with 15 bases between. Germline lookup yields CDR1 SNHLY and CDR2 FYNNEI. CDR3 length: 15 amino acids. CDR3 residues: CASRVGGTNTDTQYF. CDR3 in DNA: TGTGCCAGCAGGGTCGGCGGGACCAACACAGATACGCAGTATTTT.

At least ten counts were recorded for this clonotype. The chain is built from TRBV25-1 and TRBJ2-7; tentatively, D is TRBD1 (6 bases). CDR3 length equals 14 residues. With 5 bases removed from V and 2 bases from J, the gap between germline ends came to 13 bases. The germline gives CDR1 MGHDK, CDR2 SYGVNS. CDR3 sequence: CASSLSGTPYEQYF. The CDR3 DNA reads as TGTGCCAGCAGTCTTTCCGGGACACCCTACGAGCAGTACTTC.

This clonotype came up many times. The chain is built from TRBV12-3 or TRBV12-4 and TRBJ2-7, with 7 bases aligning to TRBD2. This CDR3 has 14 residues. V lost 6 bases, J lost 1 base, and 6 bases stayed unmatched. CDR3 sequence: CASSSTGGSYEQYF. The CDR3 DNA follows: TGTGCCAGCAGCTCTACCGGGGGGTCCTACGAGCAGTACTTC.